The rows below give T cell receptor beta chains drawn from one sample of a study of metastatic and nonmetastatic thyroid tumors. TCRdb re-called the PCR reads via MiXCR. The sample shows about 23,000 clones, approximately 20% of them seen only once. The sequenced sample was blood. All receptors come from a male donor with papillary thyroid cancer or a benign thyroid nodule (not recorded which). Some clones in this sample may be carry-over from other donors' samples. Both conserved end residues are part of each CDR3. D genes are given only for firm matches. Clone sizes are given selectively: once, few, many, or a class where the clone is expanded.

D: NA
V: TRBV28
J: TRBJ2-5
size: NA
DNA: TGTGCCAGCAGAGAAGGGGGGGGGCCCGCCGGGGAGACCCAGTACTTC
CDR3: CASREGGGPAGETQYF

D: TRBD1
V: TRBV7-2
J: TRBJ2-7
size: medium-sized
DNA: TGTGCCAGCAGCCGCGGGACAGGGGGCGACGAGCAGTACTTC
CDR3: CASSRGTGGDEQYF

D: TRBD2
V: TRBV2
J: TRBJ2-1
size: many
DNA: TGTGCCACCGCGACCGGGGCTAGCGGATACAATGAGCAGTTCTTC
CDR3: CATATGASGYNEQFF

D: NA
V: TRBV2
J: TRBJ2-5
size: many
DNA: TGTGCCAGCAGCCCCGGGACTGGTGAGACCCAGTACTTC
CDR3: CASSPGTGETQYF

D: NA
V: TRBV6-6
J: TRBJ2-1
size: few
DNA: TGTGCCAGCAGTTATGGGGTAGAAAGGGAGAATGAGCAGTTCTTC
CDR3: CASSYGVERENEQFF

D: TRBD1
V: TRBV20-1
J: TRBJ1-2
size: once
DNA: TGCAGTGCTAGAGGCCCGACAGGGAGGGCGGAGGGCTACACCTTC
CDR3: CSARGPTGRAEGYTF

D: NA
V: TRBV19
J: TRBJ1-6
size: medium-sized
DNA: TGTGCCAGTAGGGAGGGCCGAATCTATAATTCACCCCTCCACTTT
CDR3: CASREGRIYNSPLHF

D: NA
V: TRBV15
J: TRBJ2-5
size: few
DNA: TGTGCCACCAGCAGAGATGGAGAGACCCAGTACTTC
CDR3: CATSRDGETQYF

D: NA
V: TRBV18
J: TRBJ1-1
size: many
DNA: TGTGCCAGCTCTAGGGCCTGGGGAATGAACACTGAAGCTTTCTTT
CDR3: CASSRAWGMNTEAFF

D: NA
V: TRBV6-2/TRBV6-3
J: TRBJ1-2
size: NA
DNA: TGTGCCAGCAGTTACTCAGGGGCTGGCTACACCTTC
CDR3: CASSYSGAGYTF

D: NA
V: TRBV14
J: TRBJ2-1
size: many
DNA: TGTGCCAGCAGCTACCTCCCCCGGAGAAGTTCCAATGAGCAGTTCTTC
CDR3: CASSYLPRRSSNEQFF

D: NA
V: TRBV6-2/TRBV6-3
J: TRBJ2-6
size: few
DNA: TGTGCCAGCACCTTGACAGCATCTGGGGCCAACGTCCTGACTTTC
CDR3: CASTLTASGANVLTF

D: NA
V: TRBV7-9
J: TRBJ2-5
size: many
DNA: TGTGCCAGCACCCTCTCAGAGTCAGTGGAGACCCAGTACTTC
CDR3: CASTLSESVETQYF

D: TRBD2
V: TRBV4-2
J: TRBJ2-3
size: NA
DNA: TGTGCCATCAGCCAGAGACTAGCGGGAGGAGGGACGCAGTATTTT
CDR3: CAISQRLAGGGTQYF

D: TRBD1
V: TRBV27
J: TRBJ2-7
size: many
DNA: TGTGCCAGCAGTTCTGCGGGACAGGGGATTCCCTACGAGCAGTACTTC
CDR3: CASSSAGQGIPYEQYF

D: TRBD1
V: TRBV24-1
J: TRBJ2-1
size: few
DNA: TGTGCCACTGAGGGACAGCTGTACAATGAGCAGTTCTTC
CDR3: CATEGQLYNEQFF

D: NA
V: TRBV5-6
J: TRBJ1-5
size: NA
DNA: TGCGCCAGCAGCTTCTCAGGTCCTAAACAGCCCCAGCATTTT
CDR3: CASSFSGPKQPQHF

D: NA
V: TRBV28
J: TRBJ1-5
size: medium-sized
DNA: TGTGCCAGCAGTTCGGGGGGGAGGTGGGAAAATCAGCCCCAGCATTTT
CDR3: CASSSGGRWENQPQHF

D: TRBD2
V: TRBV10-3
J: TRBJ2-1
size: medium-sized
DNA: TGTGCCATCGCCGGACTAGCGGGAGGGCCTGATGAGCAGTTCTTC
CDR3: CAIAGLAGGPDEQFF

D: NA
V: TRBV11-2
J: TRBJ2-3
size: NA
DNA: TGTGCCAGCAGCTTAATCCGGCCGGATACACAGTATTTT
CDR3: CASSLIRPDTQYF

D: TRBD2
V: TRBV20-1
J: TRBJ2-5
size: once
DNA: TGCAGTGCTCTCGGACTAGCGGGGGTGCAGGAGACCCAGTACTTC
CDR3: CSALGLAGVQETQYF

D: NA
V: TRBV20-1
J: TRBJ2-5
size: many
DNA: TGCAGAGCCGAGGGCCCAGGGAACCAAGAGACCCAGTACTTC
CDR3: CRAEGPGNQETQYF

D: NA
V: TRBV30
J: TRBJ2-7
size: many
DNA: TGTGCCTGGAGTGAGGATGACATCCTCGAGCAGTACTTC
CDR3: CAWSEDDILEQYF

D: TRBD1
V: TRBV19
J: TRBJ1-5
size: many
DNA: TGTGCCAGTAGGGGACAGGGAAGGGGGCATAGCAATCAGCCCCAGCATTTT
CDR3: CASRGQGRGHSNQPQHF